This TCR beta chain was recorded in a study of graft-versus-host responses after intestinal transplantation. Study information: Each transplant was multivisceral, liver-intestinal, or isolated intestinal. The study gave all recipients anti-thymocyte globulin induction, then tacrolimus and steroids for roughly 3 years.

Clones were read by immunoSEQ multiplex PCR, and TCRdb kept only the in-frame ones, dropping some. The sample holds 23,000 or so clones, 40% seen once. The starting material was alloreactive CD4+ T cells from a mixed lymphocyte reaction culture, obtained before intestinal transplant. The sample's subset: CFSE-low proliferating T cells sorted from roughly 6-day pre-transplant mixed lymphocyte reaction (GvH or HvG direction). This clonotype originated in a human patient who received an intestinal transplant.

The CDR3: CASSGQGLSGNTIYF. CDR3 DNA sequence: TGTGCCAGCTCTGGACAGGGGCTCTCTGGAAACACCATATATTTT. V and J are TRBV7-2 and TRBJ1-3; 9 bases align to TRBD1. Looked up from germline, CDR1 is SGHTA and CDR2 is FQGNSA. This CDR3 has 15 residues. J lost 0 bases, V lost 8 bases, and 5 bases had no gene match.